What follows are 14 T cell receptor beta chains derived from one specimen sequenced in a study of blood T cell repertoires in COVID-19. The data were produced by immunoSEQ multiplex PCR, yet TCRdb's version contains in-frame clones alone and is incomplete. In the table there are about 91,000 clones, 76% of which are singletons. The specimen sequenced was peripheral blood. All receptors come from a man aged 70-80 years with acute or convalescent COVID-19.

The chain carries TRBV19 and TRBJ2-7; 10 positions agree with TRBD1. Germline V lookup: CDR1 LNHDA, CDR2 SQIVND (reference sequence). V was clipped by 9 bases and J by 7 bases; unmatched bases: 6. This CDR3 is built from 12 residues. The CDR3 DNA follows: TGTGCCAGCAGTGACAGGGGGCGAGAGCAGTACTTC. Translation gives CASSDRGREQYF.

This clone was observed a handful of times. The CDR3 bases are TGTGCCTGGAGTTCGGGACAGGGGATTGGGGCCAACGTCCTGACTTTC. Translating it yields CAWSSGQGIGANVLTF. The chain uses TRBV30 and TRBJ2-6; 10 bases are shared with TRBD1. The V segment lost 2 bases and the J segment 3 bases; nucleotides outside the gene matches: 4. This CDR3 region has 16 residues. CDR1 and CDR2 (germline): GTSNPN, SVGIG (reference sequence).

As to this clone: A read error is likely, as this CDR3 ends without the conserved phenylalanine or tryptophan. The DNA is left out, because the CDR3 cannot be placed on it with certainty; the CDR3 is given as TCRdb lists it. This chain connects TRBV23-1 to TRBJ2-7; TRBD1, as called in the table, went unchecked against the DNA. TRBV23-1 has ORF status, its function being uncertain. The length of the CDR3 is 13 amino acids, counting both ends. The CDR3 protein is CASSQFHRDRGFI.

The chain links TRBV27 to TRBJ2-5; TRBD1 matches at 10 bases. The CDR3 runs to 15 residues. V lost 3 bases to trimming and J lost 4 bases; unmatched junction nucleotides: 5. CDR1 is MNHEY and CDR2 is SMNVEV in the germline V gene (reference sequence). The DNA of the CDR3 is TGTGCCAGCAGTTTGACAGGGGGCTCGGTAGAGACCCAGTACTTC. Protein product: CASSLTGGSVETQYF.

The rearrangement joins TRBV3-1 (or the pseudogene TRBV3-2) to TRBJ2-7, with 9 bases identical to TRBD1. This CDR3 has 18 amino acids. Germline CDR1 LGHDT, CDR2 YNNKEL (reference sequence). V was clipped by 0 bases and J by 0 bases; unmatched bases: 9. CDR3 in amino acids: CASSQDNWGQGNSYEQYF. The CDR3 DNA follows: TGTGCCAGCAGCCAAGATAATTGGGGACAGGGTAACTCCTACGAGCAGTACTTC.

V is TRBV5-1 and J is TRBJ1-6, with D possibly TRBD1 on 5 matching bases. Trimming cost V 0 bases and J 5 bases, with 9 bases left between them. Germline V gene sequence: CDR1 SGHRS, CDR2 YFSETQ. The CDR3 has 15 amino acids. The CDR3 DNA is TGCGCCAGCAGCTTGGGGCCGGGGGATAATTCACCCCTCCACTTT. Its translation is CASSLGPGDNSPLHF.

The V gene is TRBV27, the J gene TRBJ2-3, with unresolved D. In germline, CDR1 is MNHEY, CDR2 SMNVEV (reference sequence). The CDR3 is 12 residues long. Trimming shortened V by 7 bases and J by 1 base, and 6 bases separated the two germline ends. The CDR3 spells CASKVGTDTQYF. The CDR3, as DNA: TGTGCCAGCAAAGTAGGCACAGATACGCAGTATTTT.

V and J are TRBV2 and TRBJ2-2, with 10 bases that match TRBD2. CDR3 length: 14 amino acids. Germline CDR1 and CDR2: SNHLY and FYNNEI. V trimming: 7 bases; J trimming: 5 bases; junction bases outside the gene matches: 4. CDR3 residues: CASMGLARTGELFF. CDR3 nucleotide sequence: TGTGCCAGCATGGGACTAGCGAGGACCGGGGAGCTGTTTTTT.

In its sample, this clone was seen once. The rearrangement links TRBV19 to TRBJ2-6, with a weak D call TRBD2 (5 bases). CDR1 and CDR2 (germline): LNHDA, SQIVND (reference sequence). The CDR3 is 14 amino acids. V lost 7 bases and J lost 4, with 11 bases in between. The CDR3 coding sequence is TGTGCCAGTACCACGGGGTGGGGGGCCAACGTCCTGACTTTC. Translation gives CASTTGWGANVLTF.

The chain uses TRBV24-1 and TRBJ2-3; perhaps TRBD1 as D (6 bases). Germline CDR1 reads KGHDR; CDR2 reads SFDVKD. Trimming pared 4 bases from V and 3 bases from J, leaving 16 bases between. The CDR3 extends over 16 amino acids. The CDR3 DNA reads as TGTGCCACCAGTGACCCCACAGGGATGCAAACAGATACGCAGTATTTT. Its protein product is CATSDPTGMQTDTQYF.

In nucleotides, the CDR3 is TGTGCCAGCAGTTTACTGGGGGCGCGGGATCAGCCCCAGCATTTT. Amino acid sequence: CASSLLGARDQPQHF. The V gene is TRBV28, the J gene TRBJ1-5; tentative D call: TRBD1 (6 bases). The CDR3 spans 15 residues. Trimming stripped 2 bases from V and 5 bases from J, with 13 bases between. The germline CDR1 and CDR2 sequences are MDHEN and SYDVKM.

The chain links TRBV2 to TRBJ2-2; 7 bases agree with TRBD1. CDR1 and CDR2 from the germline V gene are SNHLY and FYNNEI. The J segment lost 0 bases and the V segment lost 6 bases, leaving 10 bases of the junction unmatched. The CDR3 extends over 17 amino acids. The CDR3 DNA is TGTGCCAGCAGGAAAGGGCGGACAGGACCGAACACCGGGGAGCTGTTTTTT. This encodes CASRKGRTGPNTGELFF.

The gene calls are TRBV5-1 and TRBJ1-1, with 7 positions matching TRBD1. V dropped 1 base and J dropped 0; count of bases not matched to a gene: 3. Germline V gene lookup returns CDR1 SGHRS and CDR2 YFSETQ. The CDR3 is 15 residues long. DNA of the CDR3: TGCGCCAGCAGCTTGACGGGACAGCTGAACACTGAAGCTTTCTTT. Translation gives CASSLTGQLNTEAFF.

The chain couples TRBV6-1 to TRBJ1-2, with TRBD1 matching 9 bases. J was trimmed by 11 bases and V by 2 bases; bases with no gene match: 9. This CDR3 is built from 14 residues. Germline CDR1 and CDR2: MNHNS and SASEGT. The CDR3, as DNA: TGTGCCAGCAGTGAAAGAAAAGACAGGGGGTGGTACACCTTC. Translating it yields CASSERKDRGWYTF.